The clone carrying this T cell receptor (beta chain) was seen at least ten times. Its antigen is unknown. This sample is part of a study of identical twins. Whole-study findings and limits: Out-of-frame alpha sequences common to twins were enriched for low generation probability. Abundant beta clonotypes from cord blood had fewer insertions, unlike memory repertoires, which showed none. Beta out-of-frame twin sharing showed a weaker excess. Out-of-frame sharing of TCR alpha in monozygotic twins was underestimated by models.

TCRdb called the 5' RACE reads again in MiXCR, with one record for every CDR3 protein. The repertoire holds some 500,000 distinct CDR3 sequences, with 14% as singletons. The CDR3 has 15 amino acids. Germline-derived CDR1 and CDR2 are SGHKS and YYEKEE (reference sequence). V trimming: 4 bases; J trimming: 3 bases; junction bases outside the gene matches: 4. These data also featured in a second study, about yellow fever vaccine responses in identical twins.

The specimen was CD4+ T cells sorted from blood. The source is a woman under 30 in good health. The chain joins TRBV5-5 to TRBJ2-1; 10 nucleotides align to TRBD2. CDR3 bases: TGTGCCAGCAGCCCCGGGACTAGCGTCTACAATGAGCAGTTCTTC. This sequence encodes CASSPGTSVYNEQFF.